This T cell receptor beta chain appears in the sequencing data of a study of T-cell reconstitution after alpha-beta-depleted transplantation in children (dated by TCRdb to about 2016). Concerning the study at large: T-cell immune reconstitution after TCRalphabeta/CD19-depleted allogeneic hematopoietic cell transplantation in children was quantitatively tracked in the study by means of TCR repertoire profiling.

What the research found in general, with its limitations: The apparently early recovery of alphabetaT-cell counts about two months after transplant reportedly depended on only several hundred rapidly expanded clones that came from non-depleted graft cells. Over the following months the frequencies of hyperexpanded clones went down, and after one year T-cell counts and TCRbeta diversity were mostly credited to newly produced T cells. The high TCRbeta diversity at day 60 in some patients was ascribed to recipient T cells and intrathymic progenitors that had survived conditioning.

The library was obtained by PCR. Instrument on record: Illumina HiSeq 2500. Molecular barcoding was employed in the preparation of TCR libraries, with unique molecular identifiers being used to normalize TCRbeta repertoire quantification. Using fastp at Q25 and MiXCR, TCRdb reprocessed the public reads and kept productive beta chains. One record per CDR3 amino acid sequence lists the most common genes and DNA. Present in this sample are 250,000 to 400,000 distinct CDR3 sequences, roughly 25% of which were seen just once. The top ten hold 9.5% to 13% of the sample. In light of the paper, this sample's treatment or condition label describes: allogeneic hematopoietic cell transplantation with graft depleted of TCRalphabeta T cells and CD19 B cells. Transplant recipients were children who received TCRalphabeta/CD19-depleted allogeneic hematopoietic cell grafts. This clonotype was counted only a few times. Its antigen remains unidentified. One base away there is no much larger clone; base qualities are not given.

Sample: PBMCs, mostly from graft donor cells, taken 180 days after TCRalphabeta/CD19-depleted stem cell transplant. The TCR sequence derives from a male patient between 5 and 17 years old who had a stem cell transplant for acute lymphoblastic leukemia, so the T cells may come from the graft donor.

The DNA reads TGTGCCAGCAGTTTTAGACAGGCGGGGGAGACCCAGTACTTC. The translation is CASSFRQAGETQYF. The sequence links TRBV12-3 or TRBV12-4 to TRBJ2-5, with the D call perhaps TRBD1 or TRBD2, each one matching 6 bases. V and J lose 3 bases and 5 bases, and a span of 13 bases separates them. The CDR3 numbers 14 residues from cysteine through phenylalanine. Only the CDR3 part of the read is kept: 42 bases, read in frame from the first base.